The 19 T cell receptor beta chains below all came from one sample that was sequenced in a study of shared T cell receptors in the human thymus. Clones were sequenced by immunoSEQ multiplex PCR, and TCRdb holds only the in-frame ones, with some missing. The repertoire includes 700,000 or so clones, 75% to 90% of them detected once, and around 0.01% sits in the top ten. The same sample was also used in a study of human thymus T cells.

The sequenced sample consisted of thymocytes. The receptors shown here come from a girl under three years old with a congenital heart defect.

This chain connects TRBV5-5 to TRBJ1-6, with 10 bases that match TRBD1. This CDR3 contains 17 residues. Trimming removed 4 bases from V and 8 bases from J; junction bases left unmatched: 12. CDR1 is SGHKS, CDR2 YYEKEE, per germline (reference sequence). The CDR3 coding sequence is TGTGCCAGCAGCACTATCCCTACCGGGACAGGGGATTCACCCCTCCACTTT. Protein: CASSTIPTGTGDSPLHF.

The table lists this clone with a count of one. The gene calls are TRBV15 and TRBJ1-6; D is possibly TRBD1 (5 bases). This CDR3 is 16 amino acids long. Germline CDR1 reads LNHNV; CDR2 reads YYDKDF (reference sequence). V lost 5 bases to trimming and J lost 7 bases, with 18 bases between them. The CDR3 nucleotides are TGTGCCACCAGCGCCAGGCAGGAACGACAGAATTCACCCCTCCACTTT. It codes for CATSARQERQNSPLHF.

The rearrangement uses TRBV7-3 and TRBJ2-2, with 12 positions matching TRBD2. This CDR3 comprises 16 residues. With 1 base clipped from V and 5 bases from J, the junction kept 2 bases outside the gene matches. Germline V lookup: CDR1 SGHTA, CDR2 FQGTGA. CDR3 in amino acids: CASSLILAGGTGELFF. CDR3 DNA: TGTGCCAGCAGCTTAATACTAGCGGGGGGAACCGGGGAGCTGTTTTTT.

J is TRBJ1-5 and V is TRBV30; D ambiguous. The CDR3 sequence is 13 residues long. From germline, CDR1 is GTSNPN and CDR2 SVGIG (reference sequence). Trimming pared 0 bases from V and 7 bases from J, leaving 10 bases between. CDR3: CAWSVTGGQPQHF. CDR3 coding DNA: TGTGCCTGGAGTGTTACCGGAGGCCAGCCCCAGCATTTT.

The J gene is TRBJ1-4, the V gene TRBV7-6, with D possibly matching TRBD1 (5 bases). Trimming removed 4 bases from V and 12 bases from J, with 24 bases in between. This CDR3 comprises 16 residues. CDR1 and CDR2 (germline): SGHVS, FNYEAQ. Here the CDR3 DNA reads TGTGCCAGCAGCTCGAGGGGAGGGGACTTCCTTGGAGAACTGTTTTTT. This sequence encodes CASSSRGGDFLGELFF.

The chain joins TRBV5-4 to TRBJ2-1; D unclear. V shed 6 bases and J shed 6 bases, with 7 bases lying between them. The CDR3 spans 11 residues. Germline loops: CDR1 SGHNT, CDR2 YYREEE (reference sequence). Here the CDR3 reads CASNNTNEQFF. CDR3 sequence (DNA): TGTGCCAGCAACAACACCAATGAGCAGTTCTTC.

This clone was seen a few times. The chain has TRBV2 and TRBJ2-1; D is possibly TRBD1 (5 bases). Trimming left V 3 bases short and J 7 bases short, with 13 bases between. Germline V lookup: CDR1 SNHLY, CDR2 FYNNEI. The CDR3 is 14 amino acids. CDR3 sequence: CASSEWGPPNEQFF. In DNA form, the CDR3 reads TGTGCCAGCAGTGAGTGGGGCCCCCCAAATGAGCAGTTCTTC.

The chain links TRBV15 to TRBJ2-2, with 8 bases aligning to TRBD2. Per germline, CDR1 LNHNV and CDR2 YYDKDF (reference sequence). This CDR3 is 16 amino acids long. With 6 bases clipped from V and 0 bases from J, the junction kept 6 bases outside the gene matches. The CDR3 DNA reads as TGTGCCACCAGGGCGGGGGGAGGGGCGAACACCGGGGAGCTGTTTTTT. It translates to CATRAGGGANTGELFF.

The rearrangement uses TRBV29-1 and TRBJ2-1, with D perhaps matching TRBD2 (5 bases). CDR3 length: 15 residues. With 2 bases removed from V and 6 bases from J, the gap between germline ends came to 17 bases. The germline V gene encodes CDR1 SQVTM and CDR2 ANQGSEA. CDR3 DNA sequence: TGCAGCGTTGAACCCGAGGGCTGCGCTACCAATGAGCAGTTCTTC. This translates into CSVEPEGCATNEQFF.

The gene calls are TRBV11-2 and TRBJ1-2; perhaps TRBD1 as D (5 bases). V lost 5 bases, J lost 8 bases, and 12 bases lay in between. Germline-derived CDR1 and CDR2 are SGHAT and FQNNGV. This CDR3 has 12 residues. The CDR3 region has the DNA TGTGCCAGCAGCCCCTGCCGGGGGGGCTACACCTTC. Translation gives CASSPCRGGYTF.

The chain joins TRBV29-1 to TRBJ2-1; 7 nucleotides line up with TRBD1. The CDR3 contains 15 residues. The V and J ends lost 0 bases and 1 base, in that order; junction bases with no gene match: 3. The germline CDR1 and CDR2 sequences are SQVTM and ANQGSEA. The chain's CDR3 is CSVEDFRGSYNEQFF. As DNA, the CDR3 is TGCAGCGTTGAAGATTTCAGGGGGTCCTACAATGAGCAGTTCTTC.

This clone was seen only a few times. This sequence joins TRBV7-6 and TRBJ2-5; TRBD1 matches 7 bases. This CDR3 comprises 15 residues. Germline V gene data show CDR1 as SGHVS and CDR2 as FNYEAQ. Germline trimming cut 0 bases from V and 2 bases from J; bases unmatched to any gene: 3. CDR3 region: CASSLAGGRQETQYF. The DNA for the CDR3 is TGTGCCAGCAGCTTAGCAGGGGGCAGGCAAGAGACCCAGTACTTC. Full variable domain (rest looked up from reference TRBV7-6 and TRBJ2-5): GAGVSQSPRYKVTKRGQDVALRCDPISGHVSLYWYRQALGQGPEFLTYFNYEAQQDKSGLPNDRFSAERPEGSISTLTIQRTEQRDSAMYRCASSLAGGRQETQYFGPGTRLLVL.

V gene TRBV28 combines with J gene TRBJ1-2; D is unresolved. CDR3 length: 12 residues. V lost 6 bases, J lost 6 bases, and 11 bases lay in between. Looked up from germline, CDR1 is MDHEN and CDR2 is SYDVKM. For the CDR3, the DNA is TGTGCCAGCAGCCAAAGACACCATGGCTACACCTTC. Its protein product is CASSQRHHGYTF.

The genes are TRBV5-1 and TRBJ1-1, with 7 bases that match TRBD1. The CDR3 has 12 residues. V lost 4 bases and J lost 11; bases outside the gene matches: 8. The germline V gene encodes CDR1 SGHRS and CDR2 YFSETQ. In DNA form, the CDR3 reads TGCGCCAGCAGCAAAACAGGGGTGAGGGCTTTCTTT. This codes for CASSKTGVRAFF.

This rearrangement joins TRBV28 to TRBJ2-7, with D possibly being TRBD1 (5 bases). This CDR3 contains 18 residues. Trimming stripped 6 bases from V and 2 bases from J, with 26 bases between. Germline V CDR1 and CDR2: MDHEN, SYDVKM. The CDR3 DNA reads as TGTGCCAGCAGACCCGACAGCCCGCTTCGTAGCCGTCCCTACGAGCAGTACTTC. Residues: CASRPDSPLRSRPYEQYF.

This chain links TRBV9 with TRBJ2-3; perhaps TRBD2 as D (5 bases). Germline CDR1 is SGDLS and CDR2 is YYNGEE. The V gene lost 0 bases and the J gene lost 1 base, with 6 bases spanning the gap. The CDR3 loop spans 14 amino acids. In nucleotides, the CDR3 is TGTGCCAGCAGCGTAGAAGCGGGCACAGATACGCAGTATTTT. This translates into CASSVEAGTDTQYF. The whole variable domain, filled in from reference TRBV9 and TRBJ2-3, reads DSGVTQTPKHLITATGQRVTLRCSPRSGDLSVYWYQQSLDQGLQFLIQYYNGEERAKGNILERFSAQQFPDLHSELNLSSLELGDSALYFCASSVEAGTDTQYFGPGTRLTVL.

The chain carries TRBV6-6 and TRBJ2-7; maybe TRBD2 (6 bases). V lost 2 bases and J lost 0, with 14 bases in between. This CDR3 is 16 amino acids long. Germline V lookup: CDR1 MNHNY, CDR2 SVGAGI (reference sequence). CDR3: CASSYGGVGNSYEQYF. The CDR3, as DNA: TGTGCCAGCAGTTACGGCGGGGTTGGGAACTCCTACGAGCAGTACTTC.

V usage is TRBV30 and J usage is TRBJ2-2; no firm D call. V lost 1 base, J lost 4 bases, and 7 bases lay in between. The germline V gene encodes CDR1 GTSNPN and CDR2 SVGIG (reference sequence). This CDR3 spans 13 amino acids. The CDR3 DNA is TGTGCCTGGAGTGCGTGGGCCACCGGGGAGCTGTTTTTT. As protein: CAWSAWATGELFF.

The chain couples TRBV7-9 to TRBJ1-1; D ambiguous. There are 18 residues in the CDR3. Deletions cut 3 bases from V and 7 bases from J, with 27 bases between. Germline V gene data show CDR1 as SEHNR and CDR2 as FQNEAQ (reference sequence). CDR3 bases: TGTGCCAGCAGCTTGGGCGTGGGGAGGGCGATTATAGCGATTGAAGCTTTCTTT. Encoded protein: CASSLGVGRAIIAIEAFF.